This T cell receptor (beta chain) came from a study of neurological immune-mediated disorders. Trimming removed 5 bases from V and 1 base from J, with 9 bases in between. This CDR3 has 13 residues. CDR1 is MNHNY, CDR2 SVGAGI, per germline (reference sequence). This clonotype was counted many times. TCRdb reprocessed the 5' RACE reads via MiXCR and lists one record per CDR3 protein. The sample has some 47,000 distinct CDR3 sequences, about 6% seen once; the top ten hold around 0.52%. This receptor was identified in a middle-aged woman in good health. V gene TRBV6-6 combines with J gene TRBJ2-7; D tentatively reads TRBD1 or TRBD2 (5 bases each). Specimen: CD4+ T cells from blood. The CDR3 bases are TGTGCCAGCAGTGGGACCGGGTCCTACGAGCAGTACTTC. This sequence encodes CASSGTGSYEQYF.